A selection of T cell receptor beta chains follows, all from one sample in a study of regulatory T cells in long-lasting Graves disease. TCRdb recomputed calls from the multiplex PCR reads with MiXCR, one row per CDR3 protein. The repertoire has about 620,000 distinct CDR3 sequences, about 16% of them found once; the top ten carry more than 15%. The same specimen was also included in a second study, on T cells in Graves' hyperthyroidism and ophthalmopathy.

The input for sequencing was peripheral blood mononuclear cells (PBMCs), taken at new diagnosis, from a patient treated with antithyroid drugs. The origin of the receptors is a woman in her twenties or thirties with Graves disease. Each CDR3 is given with its conserved first and last residue. D genes are given only for firm matches. Only some rows state a clone size, as once, few, many or a class for expanded clones.

clone size	V gene	D gene	J gene	CDR3 length	CDR3 DNA	CDR3 protein
many	TRBV6-2/TRBV6-3	TRBD2	TRBJ2-1	16	TGTGCCAGCAGAACGCCCGAATTAGCGGGAAGGGGTGAGCAGTTCTTC	CASRTPELAGRGEQFF
many	TRBV7-2	TRBD1	TRBJ2-7	15	TGTGCCAGCAGCTTAGTGAGGACAGGGACCTACGAGCAGTACTTC	CASSLVRTGTYEQYF
few	TRBV5-1	NA	TRBJ2-2	15	TGCGCCAGCAGCTTGATGGGGGCGAGGACCGGGGAGCTGTTTTTT	CASSLMGARTGELFF
few	TRBV10-3	TRBD2	TRBJ2-7	16	TGTGCCATCAGGGACGTTAGTAGCGGGAGTCGGTACGAGCAGTACTTC	CAIRDVSSGSRYEQYF
few	TRBV29-1	TRBD1	TRBJ1-2	16	TGCAGCGAAGCCAGGACAGGGGAACTACCTCCCTATGGCTACACCTTC	CSEARTGELPPYGYTF
many	TRBV7-6	NA	TRBJ1-2	14	TGTGCCAGCAGCTCCACAGGGCTCAACTATGGCTACACCTTC	CASSSTGLNYGYTF
many	TRBV28	TRBD2	TRBJ2-1	15	TGTGCCAGCAGTTTAGAAGGACTAGGGGCCAATGAGCAGTTCTTC	CASSLEGLGANEQFF
many	TRBV2	NA	TRBJ1-5	15	TGTGCCAGCCATCTAGAGGGATATAGCAATCAGCCCCAGCATTTT	CASHLEGYSNQPQHF
many	TRBV7-9	TRBD2	TRBJ2-1	16	TGTGCCAGCAGCCCCACCAGCGGGATCTCCTACAATGAGCAGTTCTTC	CASSPTSGISYNEQFF
many	TRBV7-2	NA	TRBJ1-1	15	TGTGCCAGCAGCTCGCAGACAGGTGTGAACACTGAAGCTTTCTTT	CASSSQTGVNTEAFF
NA	TRBV12-3/TRBV12-4	NA	TRBJ2-2	13	TGTGCCAGCAGTTTCCTCACGACCGGGGAGCTGTTTTTT	CASSFLTTGELFF
many	TRBV11-1	TRBD2	TRBJ2-7	13	TGTGCCAGCAGTACTAGCGGGGGTTACGAGCAGTACTTC	CASSTSGGYEQYF
few	TRBV9	TRBD2	TRBJ2-1	15	TGTGCCAGCGCCGCCAGCGGGGGCTCCTACAATGAGCAGTTCTTC	CASAASGGSYNEQFF
NA	TRBV29-1	NA	TRBJ2-5	13	TGCAGCGTTGAGGGCAGGGTCTCAGAGACCCAGTACTTC	CSVEGRVSETQYF
NA	TRBV28	NA	TRBJ1-5	13	TGTGCCAGCAATCTGGCGGGTTATCAGCCCCAGCATTTT	CASNLAGYQPQHF
many	TRBV5-1	NA	TRBJ1-1	15	TGCGCCAGCAGCCTGACCAGGGCCCGTTACACTGAAGCTTTCTTT	CASSLTRARYTEAFF
many	TRBV2	TRBD2	TRBJ2-3	15	TGTGCCAGCAACCATGGACCCGGGGGGGCAGATACGCAGTATTTT	CASNHGPGGADTQYF
NA	TRBV7-3	NA	TRBJ1-6	14	TGTGCCAGCAGCTGGGGCCTCGGGAATTCACCCCTCCACTTT	CASSWGLGNSPLHF
many	TRBV7-2	NA	TRBJ1-1	15	TGTGCCAGCAGCCCTCTTGGCGGGGGCGGCACTGAAGCTTTCTTT	CASSPLGGGGTEAFF
NA	TRBV27	TRBD2	TRBJ2-7	14	TGTGCCAGCACCCGACTAGCGGGATACTACGAGCAGTACTTC	CASTRLAGYYEQYF
few	TRBV24-1	TRBD1	TRBJ1-1	17	TGTGCCACCAGTGATACCCGACAGGGTAGAAGGTACGCTGAAGCTTTCTTT	CATSDTRQGRRYAEAFF
NA	TRBV28	TRBD2	TRBJ2-1	12	TGTGCCAGCAGATTGCGGGAGAATGAGCAGTTCTTC	CASRLRENEQFF
NA	TRBV5-1	TRBD2	TRBJ2-1	17	TGTGCCAGCAGTCCCACCCGGACTAGCGGGTCATACAATGAGCAGTTCTTC	CASSPTRTSGSYNEQFF
NA	TRBV7-9	NA	TRBJ2-3	16	TGTGCCAGCAGCCACGGGTGGTCTGCAAACACAGATAAGCAGTATTTT	CASSHGWSANTDKQYF
NA	TRBV27	TRBD1	TRBJ1-2	15	TGTGCCAGCAGTTTTCGAGACAGGGGCCCCGGTGGCTACACCTTC	CASSFRDRGPGGYTF
NA	TRBV3-1	TRBD1	TRBJ1-4	14	TGTGCCAGCAGCCTCAGGGGGAATGATGAAAAACTGTTTTTT	CASSLRGNDEKLFF
many	TRBV6-1	NA	TRBJ1-1	13	TGTGCCAGCACTCCCGCCGCGGGGGTGGAAGCTTTCTTT	CASTPAAGVEAFF
many	TRBV6-2/TRBV6-3	NA	TRBJ2-7	12	TGTGGGAAGCGGGTGAACTCCTACGAGCAGTACTTC	CGKRVNSYEQYF
few	TRBV4-1	NA	TRBJ2-7	14	TGTGCCAGCAGCCAAGGTCTGGGCGGGTACGAGCAGTACTTC	CASSQGLGGYEQYF
many	TRBV20-1	TRBD1	TRBJ2-3	14	TGCAGTGCTAAAATACAGGGGACCACAGATACGCAGTATTTT	CSAKIQGTTDTQYF
many	TRBV6-2/TRBV6-3	NA	TRBJ1-2	15	TGTGCCAGCAGCGACCGGCAGAAAGCTAACTATGGCTACACCTTC	CASSDRQKANYGYTF
many	TRBV5-1	TRBD1	TRBJ1-5	13	TGCGCCAGCAGCTGGACAGGACAGGGAGAAAGGCATTTT	CASSWTGQGERHF
many	TRBV14	NA	TRBJ2-1	16	TGTGCCAGCAGCCAAGACGGGGGTTACTCCTACAATGAGCAGTTCTTC	CASSQDGGYSYNEQFF
once	TRBV7-9	NA	TRBJ2-3	16	TGTGCCAGCAGCCTAACAGGGTCCCCAATCACAGATACGCAGTATTTT	CASSLTGSPITDTQYF
NA	TRBV20-1	TRBD1	TRBJ1-2	13	TGCAGTGCTAGCCTCGACAGGGCCTATGGCTACACCTTC	CSASLDRAYGYTF
NA	TRBV5-1	NA	TRBJ2-2	17	TGCGCCAGCGCCGCCCTGTACCGGCAACAGCCAACCGGGGAGCTGTTTTTT	CASAALYRQQPTGELFF
many	TRBV7-9	NA	TRBJ2-1	13	TGTGCCAGCAGCTGGGCTGGGGAAAGGGAGCAGTTCTTC	CASSWAGEREQFF
few	TRBV9	TRBD2	TRBJ2-5	13	TGTGCCAGCAACCCCGGGGGGGAAGAGACCCAGTACTTC	CASNPGGEETQYF
NA	TRBV29-1	TRBD1	TRBJ1-2	13	TGCAGCGTCGTTGACAGGGATCACTATGGCTACACCTTC	CSVVDRDHYGYTF
many	TRBV5-1	NA	TRBJ1-1	15	TGCGCCAGCAGCTTGGGGGGACGGGTAAACACTGAAGCTTTCTTT	CASSLGGRVNTEAFF
many	TRBV9	NA	TRBJ1-1	13	TGTGCCAGCAGCGTAGTACAGCCGCTTGAAGCTTTCTTT	CASSVVQPLEAFF
many	TRBV28	TRBD1	TRBJ1-1	14	TGTGCCAGCGGGAAAGGGGGCGCGAGGGCTGAAGCTTTCTTT	CASGKGGARAEAFF
NA	TRBV13	NA	TRBJ1-6	14	TGTGCCAACAGTTTAGACAGCCCTAATTCACCCCTCCACTTT	CANSLDSPNSPLHF
many	TRBV20-1	TRBD1	TRBJ2-5	15	TGCAGTGCTAGACAAAACAGGGGCGTGACGGAGACCCAGTACTTC	CSARQNRGVTETQYF
NA	TRBV15	NA	TRBJ1-4	16	TGTGCCACCAGCTACCAAGGGGGGTCGGGGGATGAAAAACTGTTTTTT	CATSYQGGSGDEKLFF
many	TRBV7-6	TRBD2	TRBJ2-5	15	TGTGCCAGCAGCTTAGAGGGACTAGCGGGAGAGACCCAGTACTTC	CASSLEGLAGETQYF
many	TRBV20-1	NA	TRBJ1-1	12	TGCAGAGGCCAGCGGATGAACACTGAAGCTTTCTTT	CRGQRMNTEAFF
many	TRBV7-9	NA	TRBJ2-5	12	TGTGCCAGCAGCTTAGCGCTTGAGACCCAGTACTTC	CASSLALETQYF
many	TRBV28	NA	TRBJ2-5	14	TGTGCCAGCAGCAGGCCCGGGAGCGAAGAGACCCAGTACTTC	CASSRPGSEETQYF
many	TRBV2	NA	TRBJ2-3	16	TGTGCCAGCAGTGAAGCGGGGAGGGGGGGCACAGATACGCAGTATTTT	CASSEAGRGGTDTQYF
NA	TRBV19	TRBD2	TRBJ2-7	18	TGTGCCAGTAGTAGATCCGCTCCTAGCGGGATTAACTCCTACGAGCAGTACTTC	CASSRSAPSGINSYEQYF
many	TRBV27	TRBD2	TRBJ2-3	16	TGTGCCAGCACCCCTTCGAGTAGCGGGATTGGTAGGGTTCAGTATTTT	CASTPSSSGIGRVQYF
NA	TRBV27	TRBD1	TRBJ2-3	22	TGTGCCAGCATTGGCCCGAACCCGGGACAGGGGGCGATCACCCCTTACACAGATACGCAGTATTTT	CASIGPNPGQGAITPYTDTQYF
NA	TRBV5-1	TRBD2	TRBJ2-2	15	TGCGCCAGCAGCTTGGAAGGGAGGGTTTCCGGGGAGCTGTTTTTT	CASSLEGRVSGELFF
few	TRBV19	NA	TRBJ2-7	15	TGTGCCAGTAGTATTGGGTCTCAGGGATACTACGAGCAGTACTTC	CASSIGSQGYYEQYF
few	TRBV20-1	NA	TRBJ2-7	14	TGCAGTGCCCCGATGGAAGGCTCGATCTACGAGCAGTACTTC	CSAPMEGSIYEQYF
many	TRBV27	TRBD2	TRBJ2-7	14	TGTGCCAGCAGTTTAGGCGGGGGACCCTACGAGCAGTACTTC	CASSLGGGPYEQYF